Listed here is a single TCR beta chain. CDR1 is KGHSH and CDR2 is LQKENI in the germline V gene. The CDR3 is 15 amino acids. The sample comes from a study of blood T cells in healthy people across ages. Alongside a J-beta primer mix, a sample-barcoded 5' primer served in a second PCR lasting roughly 6 to 12 cycles. Each single sample gave us at least 3 million CDR3-containing paired-end reads. TCRdb ran MiXCR on the 5' RACE reads and lists one entry per CDR3 protein. The sample includes about 770,000 distinct CDR3 sequences, under 55% seen only once; the top ten take roughly 19%. The clonotype comes from a man in his fifties or sixties in good health. The source material was blood. The V call is TRBV18, the J call TRBJ2-7; TRBD1 might be the D (6 bases). The tail of the sequence fits TRBJ2-5 better, so the J call may be wrong. The CDR3 protein is CASSPRGGYQETQYF. The CDR3 bases are TGTGCCAGCTCACCCCGAGGGGGATACCAAGAGACCCAGTACTTC.